The 22 T cell receptor beta chains presented below share a single source sample, sequenced in a study of beta chain features in type 1 diabetes. All of the isolated RNA was reverse transcribed, so expressed TCRB transcripts were sequenced. The repertoire was sequenced with immunoSEQ multiplex PCR; TCRdb's copy has only in-frame clones and lacks some. The repertoire holds about 640,000 clones, roughly 12% seen once, with about 0.11% in the top ten. Their antigen targets remain unknown. Findings and caveats of the study: Patients with Type 1 diabetes showed moderately but significantly shorter TCRB CDR3s in all four CD4+ subsets.

Sequences were obtained from naive CD4+ T cells from blood. The receptor source for this set is a man aged 25-40 years with type 1 diabetes.

The chain recombines TRBV10-2 with TRBJ2-7; possibly TRBD1 for D (5 bases). This CDR3 has 10 residues. CDR1 and CDR2 (germline): WSHSY, SAAADI. V was trimmed by 8 bases and J by 6 bases, leaving 8 bases between them. The CDR3 DNA is TGCGCCAGCGGCAGGGTCGAGCAGTACTTC. It yields the protein CASGRVEQYF.

The J gene is TRBJ2-1, the V gene TRBV9; D is ambiguous. Germline values: CDR1 SGDLS, CDR2 YYNGEE. V dropped 0 bases and J dropped 10 bases, with 11 bases sitting between them. CDR3 length: 13 residues. This chain's CDR3 is CASSVDYLREQFF. Written as DNA, the CDR3 is TGTGCCAGCAGCGTAGACTATCTAAGGGAGCAGTTCTTC. Supplemented by reference TRBV9 and TRBJ2-1, the full variable domain reads DSGVTQTPKHLITATGQRVTLRCSPRSGDLSVYWYQQSLDQGLQFLIQYYNGEERAKGNILERFSAQQFPDLHSELNLSSLELGDSALYFCASSVDYLREQFFGPGTRLTVL.

This chain connects TRBV6-1 to TRBJ2-4; D gene uncertain. The V end lost 3 bases, the J end lost 0 bases, and 6 bases lay between the germline ends. This CDR3 has 14 residues. Germline CDR1 reads MNHNS; CDR2 reads SASEGT. The CDR3 protein is CASSEQIAKNIQYF. For the CDR3, the DNA is TGTGCCAGCAGTGAGCAGATAGCCAAAAACATTCAGTACTTC.

A word on this clone: The same CDR3 also results from other DNA sequences found in this sample. V and J are TRBV9 and TRBJ1-2; no definite D call. Trimming shortened V by 3 bases and J by 0 bases, and 0 bases separated the two germline ends. The CDR3 totals 11 residues. The germline V gene encodes CDR1 SGDLS and CDR2 YYNGEE. The CDR3: CASSANYGYTF. The CDR3 DNA reads TGTGCCAGCAGCGCTAACTATGGCTACACCTTC.

This clone was picked up a small number of times. The chain combines TRBV27 with TRBJ2-3; either TRBD1 or TRBD2 may fit D (6 bases each). V gave up 3 bases and J gave up 4 bases, with 8 bases separating them. The germline CDR1 and CDR2 sequences are MNHEY and SMNVEV (reference sequence). This CDR3 region has 13 residues. CDR3 sequence (DNA): TGTGCCAGCAGTTTCCGGGGGCCAGATACGCAGTATTTT. Translated: CASSFRGPDTQYF.

The rearrangement links TRBV7-9 to TRBJ2-7; 7 bases are a match to TRBD1. Germline assignment: CDR1 SEHNR and CDR2 FQNEAQ (reference sequence). With 5 bases clipped from V and 5 bases from J, the junction kept 18 bases outside the gene matches. This CDR3 comprises 17 residues. CDR3 region: CASSTGQSHMITDEQYF. The CDR3 coding sequence is TGTGCCAGCAGCACGGGACAGTCGCACATGATTACCGACGAGCAGTACTTC.

The chain couples TRBV5-6 to TRBJ2-5; 8 bases match TRBD1. The CDR3 has 16 residues. The germline CDR1 and CDR2 sequences are SGHDT and YYEEEE. V dropped 4 bases and J dropped 5; count of bases not matched to a gene: 13. The CDR3 coding sequence is TGTGCCAGCAGCCCGGACAGGGCGGTCCCCCACGAGACCCAGTACTTC. Translation: CASSPDRAVPHETQYF.

This chain joins TRBV5-8 and TRBJ1-5; the D is unclear. V dropped 4 bases and J dropped 8 bases, with 10 bases sitting between them. This CDR3 has 12 amino acids. Germline CDR1 is SGHTS and CDR2 is YDEGEE. In DNA form, the CDR3 reads TGTGCCAGCAGCCTAGATATCAAGCCCCAGCATTTT. This codes for CASSLDIKPQHF.

This chain joins TRBV5-1 and TRBJ2-4; D possibly matches TRBD1 or TRBD2 (6 bases each). The CDR3 totals 17 residues. Germline lookup yields CDR1 SGHRS and CDR2 YFSETQ. The germline V and J ends were trimmed by 1 base and 8 bases, with 22 bases remaining between them. The CDR3 DNA follows: TGCGCCAGCAGCTTGCCGGGGGCTACCCCTCAGGCGGACATTCAGTACTTC. Encoded protein: CASSLPGATPQADIQYF. Full variable domain (rest looked up from reference TRBV5-1 and TRBJ2-4): KAGVTQTPRYLIKTRGQQVTLSCSPISGHRSVSWYQQTPGQGLQFLFEYFSETQRNKGNFPGRFSGRQFSNSRSEMNVSTLELGDSALYLCASSLPGATPQADIQYFGAGTRLSVL.

There are a few counts of this clone. This chain links TRBV7-9 with TRBJ1-2; no definite D call. The CDR3 consists of 14 residues. The germline V and J ends were trimmed by 2 bases and 0 bases, with 7 bases remaining between them. Per the germline V gene, CDR1 is SEHNR and CDR2 is FQNEAQ (reference sequence). The CDR3 spells CASSLQTSNYGYTF. The CDR3 DNA follows: TGTGCCAGCAGCTTACAGACTTCTAACTATGGCTACACCTTC.

This clone was observed a few times. Other DNA sequences in this sample translate to the same CDR3. V is TRBV7-8 and J is TRBJ1-5; D ambiguous. The V end lost 3 bases, the J end lost 0 bases, and 6 bases lay between the germline ends. Germline CDR1 reads SGHVS; CDR2 reads FQNEAQ. CDR3 length: 14 residues. CDR3 amino acids: CASSFDTSNQPQHF. The CDR3 DNA reads TGTGCCAGCAGCTTTGACACTAGCAATCAGCCCCAGCATTTT.

This clone was detected only a few times. This sequence joins TRBV5-6 and TRBJ1-2; D remains unclear. The CDR3 consists of 12 residues. Germline CDR1 reads SGHDT; CDR2 reads YYEEEE. Trimming removed 2 bases at V and 14 bases at J, with 16 bases between. For the CDR3, the DNA is TGTGCCAGCAGCTTTGGCGCCTCTTTAGAAACCTTC. This translates into CASSFGASLETF.

Only a few counts were recorded for this clone. The chain carries TRBV29-1 and TRBJ1-5; possibly TRBD1 for D (6 bases). Germline V gene sequence: CDR1 SQVTM, CDR2 ANQGSEA. V was pared by 4 bases and J by 1 base, with 11 bases between. The length of the CDR3 is 14 residues. The CDR3 loop is CSVGKGDSNQPQHF. In DNA, the CDR3 is TGCAGCGTTGGAAAGGGGGACAGCAATCAGCCCCAGCATTTT.

This rearrangement joins TRBV9 to TRBJ2-7, with unresolved D. Germline loops: CDR1 SGDLS, CDR2 YYNGEE. This CDR3 has 13 amino acids. V was shortened by 4 bases and J by 3 bases, with 11 bases between the two germline ends. The chain's CDR3 is CASSPDADYEQYF. The CDR3 region has the DNA TGTGCCAGCAGCCCAGACGCAGACTACGAGCAGTACTTC.

The chain couples TRBV9 to TRBJ1-2; 7 bases line up with TRBD1. Germline trimming cut 4 bases from V and 4 bases from J; bases unmatched to any gene: 10. The CDR3 consists of 15 residues. The germline V gene has CDR1 SGDLS and CDR2 YYNGEE. The CDR3 sequence is CASSPKDREAYGYTF. In nucleotides, the CDR3 is TGTGCCAGCAGCCCAAAAGACAGGGAGGCCTATGGCTACACCTTC.

This sequence joins TRBV30 and TRBJ1-2, with D maybe TRBD1 (6 bases). CDR1 is GTSNPN, CDR2 SVGIG, per germline (reference sequence). This CDR3 is built from 15 residues. Trimming left V 0 bases short and J 7 bases short, with 18 bases between. The CDR3 nucleotides are TGTGCCTGGAGTGTAGGCCCGGGGGCTATTGCTGGCTACACCTTC. This gives the protein CAWSVGPGAIAGYTF.

This clone appeared a few times. This chain connects TRBV7-2 to TRBJ1-5; TRBD1 matches 7 bases. This CDR3 has 15 amino acids. The V gene's germline CDR1 is SGHTA and CDR2 FQGNSA. V was pared by 1 base and J by 4 bases, with 4 bases of the junction left unmatched. CDR3 sequence: CASSLETGANQPQHF. CDR3 nucleotides: TGTGCCAGCAGCTTAGAAACAGGGGCTAATCAGCCCCAGCATTTT.

The gene calls are TRBV6-6 and TRBJ1-2, with D possibly TRBD1 on 6 matching bases. The germline CDR1 and CDR2 sequences are MNHNY and SVGAGI (reference sequence). Deletions cut 7 bases from V and 3 bases from J, with 18 bases between. There are 15 residues in the CDR3. CDR3 residues: CASKPGQGRDYGYTF. Written as DNA, the CDR3 is TGTGCCAGCAAGCCAGGGCAGGGGAGGGACTATGGCTACACCTTC.

CDR3 residues: CAWSTTGTSFPDTQYF. Here the CDR3 DNA reads TGTGCCTGGAGCACCACCGGGACTAGCTTCCCAGATACGCAGTATTTT. The chain joins TRBV30 to TRBJ2-3, with 9 nucleotides matching TRBD2. This CDR3 comprises 16 residues. In germline, CDR1 is GTSNPN, CDR2 SVGIG (reference sequence). V lost 3 bases, J lost 4 bases, and 11 bases stayed unmatched.

The chain uses TRBV29-1 and TRBJ1-2; D is possibly TRBD1 (5 bases). Per the germline V gene, CDR1 is SQVTM and CDR2 is ANQGSEA. With 4 bases removed from V and 2 bases from J, the gap between germline ends came to 11 bases. The CDR3 contains 13 residues. This CDR3 reads CSVAFGANYGYTF. CDR3 nucleotides: TGCAGCGTTGCGTTTGGGGCGAACTATGGCTACACCTTC.

In its sample, this clone was seen a few times. The rearrangement uses TRBV6-6 and TRBJ2-7, with D uncertain. CDR1 is MNHNY and CDR2 is SVGAGI in the germline V gene (reference sequence). This CDR3 contains 11 residues. V lost 4 bases to trimming and J lost 5 bases, with 6 bases between them. CDR3: CASSSFNEQYF. CDR3 coding DNA: TGTGCCAGCAGTTCGTTCAACGAGCAGTACTTC.

The V and J genes are TRBV9 and TRBJ1-1; TRBD1 agrees at 7 bases. Germline values: CDR1 SGDLS, CDR2 YYNGEE. This CDR3 is built from 15 residues. J lost 1 base, V lost 4 bases, and 7 bases had no gene match. CDR3 protein: CASSRDRLGNTEAFF. In nucleotides, the CDR3 is TGTGCCAGCAGCCGGGACAGATTAGGGAACACTGAAGCTTTCTTT.